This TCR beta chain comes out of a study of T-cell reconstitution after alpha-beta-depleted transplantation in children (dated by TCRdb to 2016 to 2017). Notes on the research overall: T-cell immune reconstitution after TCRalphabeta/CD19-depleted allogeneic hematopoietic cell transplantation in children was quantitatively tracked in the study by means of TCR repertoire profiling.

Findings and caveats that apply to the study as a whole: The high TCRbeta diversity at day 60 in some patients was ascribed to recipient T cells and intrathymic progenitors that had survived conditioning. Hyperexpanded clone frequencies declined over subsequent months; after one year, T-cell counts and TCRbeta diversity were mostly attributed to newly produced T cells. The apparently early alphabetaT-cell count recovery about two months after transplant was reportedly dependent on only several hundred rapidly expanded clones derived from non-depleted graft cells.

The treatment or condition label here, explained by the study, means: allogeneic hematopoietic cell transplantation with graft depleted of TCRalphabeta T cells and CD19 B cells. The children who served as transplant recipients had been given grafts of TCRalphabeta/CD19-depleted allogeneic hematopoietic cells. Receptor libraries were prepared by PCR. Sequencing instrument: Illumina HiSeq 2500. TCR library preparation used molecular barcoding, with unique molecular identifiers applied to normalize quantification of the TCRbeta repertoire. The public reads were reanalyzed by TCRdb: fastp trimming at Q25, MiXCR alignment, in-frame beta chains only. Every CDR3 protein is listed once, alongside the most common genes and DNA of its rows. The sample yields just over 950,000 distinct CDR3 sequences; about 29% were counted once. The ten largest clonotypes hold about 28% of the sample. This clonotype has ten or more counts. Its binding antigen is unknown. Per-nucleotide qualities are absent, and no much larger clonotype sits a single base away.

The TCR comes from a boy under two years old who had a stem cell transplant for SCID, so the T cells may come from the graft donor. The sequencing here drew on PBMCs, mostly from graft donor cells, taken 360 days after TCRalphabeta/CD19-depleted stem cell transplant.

The nucleotides are TGTGCCAGCAGTTTTGCAGGGGCAGGGGAGACCCAGTACTTC. Its coded protein is CASSFAGAGETQYF. Recombination linked TRBV12-3 or TRBV12-4 to TRBJ2-5; 6 matching bases give a weak D call of TRBD1. Inclusive of the bounding cysteine and phenylalanine, the CDR3 is 14 residues long. The entry retains the CDR3 DNA only, 42 bases that are in frame from base 1. V loses 3 bases of germline sequence and J loses 5 bases, and the interval between the two ends is 13 bases.